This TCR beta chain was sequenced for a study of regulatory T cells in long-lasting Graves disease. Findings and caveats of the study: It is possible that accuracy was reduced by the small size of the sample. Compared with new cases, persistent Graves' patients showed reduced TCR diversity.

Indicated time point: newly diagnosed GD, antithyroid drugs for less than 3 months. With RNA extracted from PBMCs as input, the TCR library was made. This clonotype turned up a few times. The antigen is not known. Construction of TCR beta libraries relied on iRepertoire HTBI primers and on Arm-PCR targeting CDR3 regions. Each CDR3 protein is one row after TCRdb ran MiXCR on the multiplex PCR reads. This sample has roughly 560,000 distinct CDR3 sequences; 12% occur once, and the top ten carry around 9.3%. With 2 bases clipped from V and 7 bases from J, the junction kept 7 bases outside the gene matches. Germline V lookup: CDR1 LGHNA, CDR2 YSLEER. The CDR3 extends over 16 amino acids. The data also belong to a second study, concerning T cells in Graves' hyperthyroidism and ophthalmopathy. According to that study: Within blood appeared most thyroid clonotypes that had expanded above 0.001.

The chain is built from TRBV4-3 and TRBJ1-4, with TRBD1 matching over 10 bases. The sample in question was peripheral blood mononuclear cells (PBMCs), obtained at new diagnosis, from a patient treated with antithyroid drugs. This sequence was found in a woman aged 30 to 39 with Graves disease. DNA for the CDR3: TGCGCCAGCAGCCAACTTGACAGGGGGCAAGGTGAAAAACTGTTTTTT. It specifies CASSQLDRGQGEKLFF.